This T cell receptor beta chain was observed in a study of shared clonotypes between healthy human individuals. At the level of the study: The plates for each donor numbered three CD4 naive, three CD4 memory, two CD8 naive and one CD8 memory.

Replicate PCRs run on sorted subsets employed roughly 180 ng DNA, approximately 30,000 T cell genomes. Original methodology: Junction-only sequences without quality scores came from ImmunoSEQ, so filtering differed. The table came from immunoSEQ multiplex PCR; TCRdb's copy has only in-frame clones and leaves some out. That table gives V, J and clone size, and the DNA gave D and trimming. The table has hundreds of thousands of clones, about 90% seen once; the top ten hold 20% to 25%. For this clone: The antigen remains undetermined.

CD8 cells classed as naive were CD45RO-negative and positively selected for CCR7, excluding terminally differentiated effector memory CD45RA+ cells. Germline V gene lookup returns CDR1 SGHNT and CDR2 YYREEE (reference sequence). This CDR3 is built from 14 residues. Deletions cut 3 bases from V and 0 bases from J, with 8 bases between. Study-level findings and limits: Between a handful of donors, naive CD4 clonotypes were shared at a level of roughly 5.5%.

The sample taken for sequencing was naive CD8+ T cells sorted from blood. This chain joins TRBV5-4 and TRBJ2-3, with no clear D. The TCR sequence derives from a man younger than 40 in good health. The DNA of the CDR3 is TGTGCCAGCAGCTCGGTCGGTAGCACAGATACGCAGTATTTT. Translated: CASSSVGSTDTQYF.